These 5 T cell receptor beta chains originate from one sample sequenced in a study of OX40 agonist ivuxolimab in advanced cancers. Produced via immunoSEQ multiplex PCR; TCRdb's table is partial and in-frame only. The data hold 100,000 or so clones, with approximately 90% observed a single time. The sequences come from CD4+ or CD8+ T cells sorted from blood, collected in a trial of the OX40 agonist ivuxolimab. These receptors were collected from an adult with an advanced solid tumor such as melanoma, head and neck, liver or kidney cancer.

The CDR3 DNA reads as TGTGCCAGCAGCCCTGGGCGACAGGGAAATCAGCCCCAGCATTTT. It specifies CASSPGRQGNQPQHF. The chain links TRBV7-8 to TRBJ1-5; 7 nucleotides match TRBD1. The CDR3 spans 15 residues. The V gene end was trimmed by 5 bases and the J gene end by 4 bases; junction bases not matched to a gene: 8. The germline V gene has CDR1 SGHVS and CDR2 FQNEAQ. The full variable domain, with the rest looked up from reference TRBV7-8 and TRBJ1-5, is GAGVSQSPRYKVAKRGQDVALRCDPISGHVSLFWYQQALGQGPEFLTYFQNEAQLDKSGLPSDRFFAERPEGSVSTLKIQRTQQEDSAVYLCASSPGRQGNQPQHFGDGTRLSIL.

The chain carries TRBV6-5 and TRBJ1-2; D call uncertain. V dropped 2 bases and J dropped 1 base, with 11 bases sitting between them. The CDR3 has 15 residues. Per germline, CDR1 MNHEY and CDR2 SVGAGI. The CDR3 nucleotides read TGTGCCAGCAGTTACGACGTCAGCCTTAACTATGGCTACACCTTC. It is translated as CASSYDVSLNYGYTF.

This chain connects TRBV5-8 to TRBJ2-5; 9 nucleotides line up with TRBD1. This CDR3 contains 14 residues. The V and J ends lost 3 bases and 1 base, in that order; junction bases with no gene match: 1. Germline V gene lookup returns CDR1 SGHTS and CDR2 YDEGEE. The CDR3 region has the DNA TGTGCCAGCAGCTCGACAGGGGGCCAAGAGACCCAGTACTTC. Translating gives CASSSTGGQETQYF.

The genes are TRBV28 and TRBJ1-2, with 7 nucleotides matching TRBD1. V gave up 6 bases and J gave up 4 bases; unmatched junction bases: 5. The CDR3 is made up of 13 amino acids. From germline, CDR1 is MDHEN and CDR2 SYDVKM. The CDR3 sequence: CASRGGFVYGYTF. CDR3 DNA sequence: TGTGCCAGCAGAGGGGGCTTCGTCTATGGCTACACCTTC.

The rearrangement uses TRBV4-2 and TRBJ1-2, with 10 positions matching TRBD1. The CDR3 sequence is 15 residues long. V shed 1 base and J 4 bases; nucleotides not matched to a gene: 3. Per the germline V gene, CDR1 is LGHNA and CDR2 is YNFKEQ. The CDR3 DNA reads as TGTGCCAGCAGCCAAGGACAGGGGGCTTCCTATGGCTACACCTTC. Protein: CASSQGQGASYGYTF.